These 6 T cell receptor beta chains were sequenced from one sample in a study of T cells in Graves' hyperthyroidism and ophthalmopathy. There were TCR beta CDR3 regions amplified from RNA transcripts. Carried out on the TCR CDR3, a first-round RT-PCR used the HTBI primer set. TCRdb called the multiplex PCR reads again in MiXCR, with one record for every CDR3 protein. The sample carries hundreds of thousands of distinct CDR3 sequences, roughly 17% recorded once. The sequenced sample was blood. The receptors were gathered from a woman aged 18 to 35 with Graves' hyperthyroidism.

This clonotype was detected many times. V gene TRBV12-3 or TRBV12-4 combines with J gene TRBJ1-5; D is perhaps TRBD1 (6 bases). This CDR3 comprises 16 residues. With 6 bases removed from V and 4 bases from J, the gap between germline ends came to 19 bases. CDR3 DNA sequence: TGTGCCAGCAGCTCTGGGGGCACAGGGCGTAATCAGCCCCAGCATTTT. Protein: CASSSGGTGRNQPQHF.

This chain joins TRBV3-1 and TRBJ1-3; a weak D match, TRBD1 (6 bases). CDR1 is LGHDT, CDR2 YNNKEL, per germline (reference sequence). The CDR3 extends over 19 amino acids. Trimming cost V 1 base and J 0 bases, with 19 bases left between them. CDR3 region: CASSQGVHQTGRSGNTIYF. The CDR3 DNA is TGTGCCAGCAGCCAAGGTGTACATCAGACAGGACGCTCTGGAAACACCATATATTTT.

The chain combines TRBV15 with TRBJ2-1, with D tentatively TRBD2 (5 bases). Germline assignment: CDR1 LNHNV and CDR2 YYDKDF (reference sequence). V was trimmed by 3 bases and J by 8 bases, leaving 8 bases between them. The CDR3 runs to 12 residues. This CDR3 is CATSSTSDEQFF. DNA of the CDR3: TGTGCCACCAGCAGTACTAGTGATGAGCAGTTCTTC.

This clonotype was seen once. The V gene is TRBV19, the J gene TRBJ1-2, with 7 bases matching TRBD1. The CDR3 spans 12 residues. Germline V gives CDR1 LNHDA, CDR2 SQIVND (reference sequence). With V trimmed by 11 bases and J by 8 bases, 11 bases remained unmatched. The CDR3 reads CAGHSQGRGYTF. The CDR3 DNA reads TGTGCCGGACATTCACAGGGGAGGGGCTACACCTTC.

This clonotype was seen a few times. This chain uses TRBV20-1 with TRBJ2-7, with TRBD1 identical over 8 bases. This CDR3 is 14 amino acids long. V lost 4 bases to trimming and J lost 7 bases; unmatched junction nucleotides: 12. Germline V CDR1 and CDR2: DFQATT, SNEGSKA (reference sequence). CDR3 DNA sequence: TGCAGTGCTATTTCGCAGGGGGCTTTGGGTGAGCAGTACTTC. Protein product: CSAISQGALGEQYF.

This clonotype occurred a few times. The chain has TRBV19 and TRBJ1-5; D is unresolved. Trimming removed 3 bases from V and 2 bases from J, with 8 bases in between. Germline values: CDR1 LNHDA, CDR2 SQIVND (reference sequence). This CDR3 spans 14 amino acids. CDR3 DNA sequence: TGTGCCAGTAGTATCGAAGCAGGCAATCAGCCCCAGCATTTT. Translated, it gives CASSIEAGNQPQHF.